The 16 T cell receptor beta chains reported below all come from one sample, sequenced in a study of blood T cell repertoires in COVID-19. Sequencing was performed with immunoSEQ multiplex PCR; in TCRdb, only in-frame clones are kept and a portion is missing. Of 300,000 or so clones listed, roughly 86% were seen once; the top ten hold roughly 8%. The sample comprised peripheral blood. The receptors were gathered from a woman aged 45-59 years who had recovered from COVID-19.

The V call is TRBV19, the J call TRBJ2-2; 8 bases align to TRBD1. The CDR3 contains 18 residues. V dropped 6 bases and J dropped 2; count of bases not matched to a gene: 14. Germline CDR1 LNHDA, CDR2 SQIVND (reference sequence). The DNA of the CDR3 is TGTGCCAGTAGCCTAACCCGGGACAGGAGTCGAAACACCGGGGAGCTGTTTTTT. This gives the protein CASSLTRDRSRNTGELFF. The whole variable domain, filled in from reference TRBV19 and TRBJ2-2, reads DGGITQSPKYLFRKEGQNVTLSCEQNLNHDAMYWYRQDPGQGLRLIYYSQIVNDFQKGDIAEGYSVSREKKESFPLTVTSAQKNPTAFYLCASSLTRDRSRNTGELFFGEGSRLTVL.

The chain employs TRBV29-1 and TRBJ2-2; TRBD2 matches at 7 bases. J lost 4 bases, V lost 3 bases, and 14 bases had no gene match. CDR1 and CDR2 (germline): SQVTM, ANQGSEA. This CDR3 has 17 residues. The CDR3 DNA sequence: TGCAGCGTTGAGGGGAGGGGTAAGCGGAACAGCACCGGGGAGCTGTTTTTT. Residues: CSVEGRGKRNSTGELFF.

The chain employs TRBV19 and TRBJ2-7; D is ambiguous. Trimming removed 5 bases from V and 3 bases from J, with 11 bases in between. The CDR3 contains 13 residues. Germline-derived CDR1 and CDR2 are LNHDA and SQIVND (reference sequence). The CDR3 protein is CASSAPPGYEQYF. CDR3 sequence (DNA): TGTGCCAGTAGTGCCCCCCCGGGCTACGAGCAGTACTTC.

The chain combines TRBV7-8 with TRBJ1-6, with 7 bases that match TRBD1. Germline lookup yields CDR1 SGHVS and CDR2 FQNEAQ. After removal of 5 bases from V and 5 bases from J, the junction contained 3 bases not matched to a gene. CDR3 length: 14 residues. CDR3 bases: TGTGCCAGCAGCCACGGACAGGATAATTCACCCCTCCACTTT. Translated, it gives CASSHGQDNSPLHF.

The CDR3, as DNA: TGTGCCAGCAGTTTATCTGGGACATATGGCACAGATACGCAGTATTTT. Encoded protein: CASSLSGTYGTDTQYF. The chain employs TRBV27 and TRBJ2-3; TRBD1 might be the D (6 bases). The CDR3 sequence is 16 residues long. Germline values: CDR1 MNHEY, CDR2 SMNVEV (reference sequence). V lost 0 bases, J lost 1 base, and 11 bases lay in between.

The chain has TRBV19 and TRBJ2-7, with TRBD1 matching over 8 bases. The V gene end was trimmed by 5 bases and the J gene end by 2 bases; junction bases not matched to a gene: 5. This CDR3 is built from 14 residues. Germline loops: CDR1 LNHDA, CDR2 SQIVND (reference sequence). The chain's CDR3 is CASSLMGQAYEQYF. CDR3 bases: TGTGCCAGTAGTTTAATGGGACAGGCCTACGAGCAGTACTTC.

The chain combines TRBV6-1 with TRBJ2-5; D not certain. CDR1 is MNHNS and CDR2 is SASEGT in the germline V gene. CDR3 size: 12 residues. The ends were cut back, 1 base at V and 3 bases at J, with 3 bases in the middle. The CDR3 DNA follows: TGTGCCAGCAGTGAAGATAAAGAGACCCAGTACTTC. It codes for CASSEDKETQYF.

This clone came up once. V is TRBV23-1 and J is TRBJ2-3, with unresolved D. TRBV23-1 is identified as an open reading frame with a role that is uncertain. The CDR3 is 22 amino acids. Deletions cut 0 bases from V and 0 bases from J, with 28 bases between. CDR3 loop: CASSQSGRFRQKASSSTDTQYF. The CDR3 DNA reads TGCGCCAGCAGTCAATCGGGTAGATTTAGGCAGAAAGCGTCTTCTAGCACAGATACGCAGTATTTT.

The chain joins TRBV11-1 to TRBJ2-1; no reliable D call. The CDR3 has 15 amino acids. Trimming took 4 bases from V and 6 from J, leaving 16 bases between them. Germline V gene sequence: CDR1 SGHAT, CDR2 FQDESV (reference sequence). For the CDR3, the DNA is TGTGCCAGCAGCTCGGGTCCCCGAGGATTCAATGAGCAGTTCTTC. Translated: CASSSGPRGFNEQFF.

The V and J genes are TRBV5-1 and TRBJ1-2; 9 bases match TRBD1. CDR1 and CDR2 from the germline V gene are SGHRS and YFSETQ. The ends lost 4 bases at V and 5 bases at J; junction bases unmatched: 3. This CDR3 is 13 amino acids long. CDR3 sequence: CASSLQGAYGYTF. DNA for the CDR3: TGCGCCAGCAGCCTACAGGGGGCATATGGCTACACCTTC.

CDR3 protein: CASSAEREVTDTQYF. CDR3 sequence (DNA): TGTGCCAGCTCCGCGGAGCGGGAGGTTACAGATACGCAGTATTTT. This chain connects TRBV2 to TRBJ2-3, with 9 bases matching TRBD2. Germline values: CDR1 SNHLY, CDR2 FYNNEI. This CDR3 has 15 residues. V was clipped by 8 bases and J by 3 bases; unmatched bases: 9.

The chain carries TRBV27 and TRBJ2-1; 7 bases match TRBD2. The length of the CDR3 is 16 residues. Germline V gene lookup returns CDR1 MNHEY and CDR2 SMNVEV (reference sequence). J lost 1 base, V lost 5 bases, and 8 bases had no gene match. CDR3 loop: CASSTLSGFSYNEQFF. CDR3 bases: TGTGCCAGCAGTACGCTTAGCGGGTTTTCCTACAATGAGCAGTTCTTC.

CDR3 in amino acids: CASNQGAAETQYF. CDR3 coding DNA: TGTGCCAGCAATCAAGGGGCGGCGGAGACCCAGTACTTC. The rearrangement links TRBV12-3 or TRBV12-4 to TRBJ2-5; a possible D gene is TRBD1 (5 bases). Trimming took off 7 bases at V and 5 bases at J, with 14 bases between the two ends. CDR3 length: 13 amino acids.

The CDR3 nucleotides read TGTGCCAGCAGCTTAACTCACAAAACGAGGGAGACCCAGTACTTC. This gives the protein CASSLTHKTRETQYF. The rearrangement uses TRBV7-3 and TRBJ2-5, with D hard to call. Germline values: CDR1 SGHTA, CDR2 FQGTGA. This CDR3 region has 15 residues. V lost 0 bases, J lost 5 bases, and 13 bases lay in between.

The chain joins TRBV7-6 to TRBJ1-3; 7 bases match TRBD1. Losses at the gene ends were 5 bases for V and 0 bases for J; bases not matched to a gene: 10. The CDR3 is made up of 17 amino acids. CDR1 and CDR2 (germline): SGHVS, FNYEAQ. Here the CDR3 reads CASSPRTGPFSGNTIYF. The CDR3 coding sequence is TGTGCCAGCAGCCCGAGGACAGGCCCCTTCTCTGGAAACACCATATATTTT. Using reference TRBV7-6 and TRBJ1-3 for the parts outside the CDR3, the full variable domain is GAGVSQSPRYKVTKRGQDVALRCDPISGHVSLYWYRQALGQGPEFLTYFNYEAQQDKSGLPNDRFSAERPEGSISTLTIQRTEQRDSAMYRCASSPRTGPFSGNTIYFGEGSWLTVV.

The chain employs TRBV28 and TRBJ2-1; 9 nucleotides agree with TRBD2. The V and J ends lost 1 base and 5 bases, in that order; junction bases with no gene match: 6. Germline V gives CDR1 MDHEN, CDR2 SYDVKM. CDR3 length equals 16 residues. CDR3 DNA: TGTGCCAGCAGTTTATCGGGACTAGCTGGCCACAATGAGCAGTTCTTC. Protein sequence: CASSLSGLAGHNEQFF.